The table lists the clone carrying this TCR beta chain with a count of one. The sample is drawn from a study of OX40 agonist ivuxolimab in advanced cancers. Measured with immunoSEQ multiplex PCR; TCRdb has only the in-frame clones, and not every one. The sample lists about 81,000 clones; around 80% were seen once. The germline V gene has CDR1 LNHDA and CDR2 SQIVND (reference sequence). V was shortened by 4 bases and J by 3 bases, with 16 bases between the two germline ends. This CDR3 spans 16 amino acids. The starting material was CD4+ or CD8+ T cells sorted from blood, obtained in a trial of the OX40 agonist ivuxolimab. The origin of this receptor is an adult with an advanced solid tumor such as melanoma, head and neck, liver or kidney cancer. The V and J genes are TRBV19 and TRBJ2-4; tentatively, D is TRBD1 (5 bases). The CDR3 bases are TGTGCCAGTAGTAGAAGTCAGGGTCCGGGCAAAAACATTCAGTACTTC. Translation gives CASSRSQGPGKNIQYF.